Listed here are 12 T cell receptor beta chains from one sample, sequenced in a study of T-cell reconstitution after alpha-beta-depleted transplantation in children. The library targeted TCRbeta and was prepared with unique molecular identifiers. MiXCR was run by TCRdb on the PCR reads, yielding one entry per CDR3 protein. The sample lists 450,000 to 700,000 distinct CDR3 sequences, about a quarter occurring once. The sequenced sample was PBMCs, obtained before TCRalphabeta/CD19-depleted stem cell transplant. The receptors here all came from a boy younger than two with Wiskott-Aldrich syndrome, due to receive a stem cell transplant.

The chain links TRBV5-1 to TRBJ2-1, with D uncertain. The germline V gene has CDR1 SGHRS and CDR2 YFSETQ. V lost 5 bases and J lost 3, with 15 bases in between. The CDR3 runs 15 residues. CDR3 DNA: TGCGCCAGCAGTCAATTAGATCCTCACTACAATGAGCAGTTCTTC. It codes for CASSQLDPHYNEQFF. Together with reference TRBV5-1 and TRBJ2-1, the CDR3 gives the full variable domain: KAGVTQTPRYLIKTRGQQVTLSCSPISGHRSVSWYQQTPGQGLQFLFEYFSETQRNKGNFPGRFSGRQFSNSRSEMNVSTLELGDSALYLCASSQLDPHYNEQFFGPGTRLTVL.

This clonotype was seen a few times. The genes are TRBV4-1 and TRBJ1-1; D not resolved. CDR3 size: 15 residues. Germline V gene sequence: CDR1 MGHRA, CDR2 YSYEKL. V was pared by 2 bases and J by 5 bases, with 15 bases between. The CDR3 spells CASSQPLSVATEAFF. The CDR3 DNA reads TGCGCCAGCAGCCAACCGCTCTCGGTAGCTACTGAAGCTTTCTTT.

This rearrangement joins TRBV12-3 or TRBV12-4 to TRBJ2-7; 7 bases align to TRBD2. The trim removed 5 bases at V and 4 bases at J, leaving 14 bases unmatched. This CDR3 region has 16 residues. The CDR3 loop is CASSGEGRTRQYEQYF. CDR3 DNA: TGTGCCAGCAGTGGTGAAGGGAGGACTAGACAATACGAGCAGTACTTC.

This chain uses TRBV20-1 with TRBJ1-4; D is undetermined. This CDR3 is 14 amino acids long. Trimming removed 5 bases at V and 8 bases at J, with 18 bases between. Germline CDR1 DFQATT, CDR2 SNEGSKA (reference sequence). The chain's CDR3 is CSAFNTQLREKLFF. CDR3 bases: TGCAGTGCTTTTAATACACAGCTCAGGGAAAAACTGTTTTTT.

This clonotype occurred a few times. This chain links TRBV5-6 with TRBJ1-1; TRBD1 matches at 8 bases. V trimming: 0 bases; J trimming: 6 bases; junction bases outside the gene matches: 7. Germline CDR1 is SGHDT and CDR2 is YYEEEE. This CDR3 is 15 amino acids long. CDR3: CASSLGGTGGAEAFF. The CDR3 DNA reads TGTGCCAGCAGCTTGGGAGGGACAGGCGGCGCTGAAGCTTTCTTT. Full variable domain (outside the CDR3, taken from reference TRBV5-6 and TRBJ1-1): DAGVTQSPTHLIKTRGQQVTLRCSPKSGHDTVSWYQQALGQGPQFIFQYYEEEERQRGNFPDRFSGHQFPNYSSELNVNALLLGDSALYLCASSLGGTGGAEAFFGQGTRLTVV.

This clonotype was picked up a small number of times. The chain combines TRBV5-1 with TRBJ2-7; the D gene is possibly TRBD1 (5 bases). This CDR3 has 19 residues. V was cut by 0 bases and J by 2 bases, with 24 bases left in between. The germline V gene encodes CDR1 SGHRS and CDR2 YFSETQ. The CDR3 region is CASSLANVRAEPTTYEQYF. As DNA, the CDR3 is TGCGCCAGCAGCTTGGCCAACGTCAGGGCGGAACCCACCACCTACGAGCAGTACTTC.

The rearrangement links TRBV7-9 to TRBJ2-3; TRBD2 aligns across 7 bases. Germline CDR1 SEHNR, CDR2 FQNEAQ (reference sequence). With V trimmed by 6 bases and J by 2 bases, 14 bases remained unmatched. The CDR3 is 17 residues long. CDR3 DNA: TGTGCCAGCAGACACGCGGCTTCTAGCGGACACACAGATACGCAGTATTTT. Protein sequence: CASRHAASSGHTDTQYF.

The table lists this clonotype with a few counts. J is TRBJ2-2 and V is TRBV21-1; the DNA was not used to check the table's D call, TRBD2. TRBV21-1 is a pseudogene segment. The CDR3 runs 17 residues. CDR3 loop: CASSKGGLAENTGELFF. The CDR3 nucleotides are TGTGCCAGCAGCAAAGGGGGACTAGCGGAAAACACCGGGGAGCTGTTTTTT.

The rearrangement links TRBV5-1 to TRBJ2-7; a weak D match, TRBD2 (6 bases). This CDR3 region has 15 residues. V lost 2 bases and J lost 4, with 16 bases in between. CDR1 and CDR2 (germline): SGHRS, YFSETQ. The CDR3 sequence is CASSLDPGARYEQYF. CDR3 bases: TGCGCCAGCAGCTTAGATCCGGGAGCTAGGTACGAGCAGTACTTC.

The gene calls are TRBV5-1 and TRBJ2-7; D gene unclear. Trimming removed 3 bases at V and 8 bases at J, with 15 bases between. The CDR3 extends over 13 amino acids. CDR1 and CDR2 (germline): SGHRS, YFSETQ. Written as DNA, the CDR3 is TGCGCCAGCAGCTACTCGTCGTCCGACAAGCAGTACTTC. Translated: CASSYSSSDKQYF.

The chain recombines TRBV11-2 with TRBJ2-3; 9 bases map to TRBD1. This CDR3 has 15 residues. Germline V gene data show CDR1 as SGHAT and CDR2 as FQNNGV. Trimming at V came to 0 bases and at J to 4 bases, leaving 2 bases not matched to a gene. CDR3 protein: CASSLEGTGSDTQYF. The CDR3 bases are TGTGCCAGCAGCTTAGAGGGGACAGGGTCAGATACGCAGTATTTT. Looking up the rest from reference TRBV11-2 and TRBJ2-3 gives the full variable domain: EAGVAQSPRYKIIEKRQSVAFWCNPISGHATLYWYQQILGQGPKLLIQFQNNGVVDDSQLPKDRFSAERLKGVDSTLKIQPAKLEDSAVYLCASSLEGTGSDTQYFGPGTRLTVL.

The table lists this clonotype with a few counts. The chain recombines TRBV24-1 with TRBJ2-1, with 10 bases fitting TRBD2. From germline, CDR1 is KGHDR and CDR2 SFDVKD. V was pared by 4 bases and J by 6 bases, with 8 bases of the junction left unmatched. The CDR3 contains 16 residues. The CDR3 DNA is TGTGCCACCAGTGACCCTAGCGGGAGTGTCTCCAATGAGCAGTTCTTC. It encodes CATSDPSGSVSNEQFF.